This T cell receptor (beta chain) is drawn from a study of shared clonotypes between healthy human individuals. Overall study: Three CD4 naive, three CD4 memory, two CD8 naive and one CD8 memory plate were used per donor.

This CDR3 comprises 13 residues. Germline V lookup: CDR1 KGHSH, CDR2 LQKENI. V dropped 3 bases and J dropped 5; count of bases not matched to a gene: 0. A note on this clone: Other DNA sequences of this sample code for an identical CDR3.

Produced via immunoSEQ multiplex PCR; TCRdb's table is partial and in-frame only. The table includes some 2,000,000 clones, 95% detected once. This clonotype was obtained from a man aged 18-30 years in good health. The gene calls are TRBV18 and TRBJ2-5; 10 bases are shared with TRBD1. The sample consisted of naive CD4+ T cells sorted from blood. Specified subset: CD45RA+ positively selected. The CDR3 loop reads CASSPGQGETQYF. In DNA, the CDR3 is TGTGCCAGCTCACCGGGACAGGGGGAGACCCAGTACTTC.